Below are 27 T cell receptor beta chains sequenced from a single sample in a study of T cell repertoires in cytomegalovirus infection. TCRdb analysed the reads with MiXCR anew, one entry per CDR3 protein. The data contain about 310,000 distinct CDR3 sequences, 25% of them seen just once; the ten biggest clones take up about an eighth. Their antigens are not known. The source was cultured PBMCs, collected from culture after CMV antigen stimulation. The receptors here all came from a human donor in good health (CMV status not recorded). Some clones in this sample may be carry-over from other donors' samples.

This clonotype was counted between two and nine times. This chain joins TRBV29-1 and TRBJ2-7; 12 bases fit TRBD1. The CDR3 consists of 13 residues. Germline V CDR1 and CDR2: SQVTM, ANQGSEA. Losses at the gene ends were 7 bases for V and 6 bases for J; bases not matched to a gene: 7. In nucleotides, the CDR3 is TGCAGCGCCCCCGGGACAGGGGGCTGCGAGCAGTACGTC. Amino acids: CSAPGTGGCEQYV.

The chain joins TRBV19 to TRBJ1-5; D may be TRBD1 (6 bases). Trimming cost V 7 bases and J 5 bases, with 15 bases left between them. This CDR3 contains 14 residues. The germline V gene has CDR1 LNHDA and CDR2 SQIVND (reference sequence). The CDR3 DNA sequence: TGTGCCAGTACCCTAGGGGGGGCTCATCAGCCCCAGCATTTT. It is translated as CASTLGGAHQPQHF.

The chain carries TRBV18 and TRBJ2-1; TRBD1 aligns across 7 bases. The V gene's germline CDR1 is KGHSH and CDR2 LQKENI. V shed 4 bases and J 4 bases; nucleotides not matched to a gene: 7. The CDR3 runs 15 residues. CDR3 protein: CASSLDGTAYNEQFF. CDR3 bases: TGTGCCAGCTCACTCGACGGGACAGCTTACAATGAGCAGTTCTTC.

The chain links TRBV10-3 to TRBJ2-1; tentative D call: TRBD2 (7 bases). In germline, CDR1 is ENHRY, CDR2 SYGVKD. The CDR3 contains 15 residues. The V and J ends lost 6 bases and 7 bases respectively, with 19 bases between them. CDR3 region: CAIRGDTTGGNEQFF. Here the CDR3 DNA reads TGTGCCATCAGGGGGGACACGACCGGGGGGAATGAGCAGTTCTTC.

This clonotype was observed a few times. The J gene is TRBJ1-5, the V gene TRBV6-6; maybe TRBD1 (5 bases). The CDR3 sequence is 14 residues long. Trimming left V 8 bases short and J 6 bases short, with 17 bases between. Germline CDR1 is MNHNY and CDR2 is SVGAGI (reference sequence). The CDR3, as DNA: TGTGCCAGCCGATGGGGGGGGATCGGTCAGCCCCAGCATTTT. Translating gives CASRWGGIGQPQHF.

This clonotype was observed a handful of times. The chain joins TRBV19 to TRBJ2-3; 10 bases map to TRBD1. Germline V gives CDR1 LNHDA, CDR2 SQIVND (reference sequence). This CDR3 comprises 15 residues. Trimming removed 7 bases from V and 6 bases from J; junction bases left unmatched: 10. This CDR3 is CASIAGTGASDTQYF. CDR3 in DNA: TGTGCCAGTATCGCAGGGACAGGGGCATCCGATACGCAGTATTTT.

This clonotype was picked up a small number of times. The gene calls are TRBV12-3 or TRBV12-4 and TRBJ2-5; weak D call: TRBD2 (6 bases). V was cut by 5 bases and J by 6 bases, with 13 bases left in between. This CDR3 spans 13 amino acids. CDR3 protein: CASSPQTSQTQYF. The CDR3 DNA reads TGTGCCAGCAGTCCGCAGACTAGTCAGACCCAGTACTTC.

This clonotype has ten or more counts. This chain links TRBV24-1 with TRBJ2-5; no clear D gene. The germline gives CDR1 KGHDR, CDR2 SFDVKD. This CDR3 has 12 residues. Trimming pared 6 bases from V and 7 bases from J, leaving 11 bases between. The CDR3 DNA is TGTGCCACCAGTCCTCGTCTGGGGACCCAGTACTTC. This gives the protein CATSPRLGTQYF.

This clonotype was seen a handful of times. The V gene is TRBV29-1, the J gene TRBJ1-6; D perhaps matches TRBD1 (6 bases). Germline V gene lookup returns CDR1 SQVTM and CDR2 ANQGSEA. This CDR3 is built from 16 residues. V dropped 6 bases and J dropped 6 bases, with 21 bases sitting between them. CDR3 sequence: CSVEPRGEWPNSPLHF. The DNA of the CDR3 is TGCAGCGTGGAACCCAGGGGAGAGTGGCCTAATTCACCCCTCCACTTT.

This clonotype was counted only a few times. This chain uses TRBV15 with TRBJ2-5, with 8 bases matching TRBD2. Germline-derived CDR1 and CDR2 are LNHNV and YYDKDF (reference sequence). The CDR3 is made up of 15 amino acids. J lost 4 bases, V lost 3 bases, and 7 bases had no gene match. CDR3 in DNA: TGTGCCACCAGCAGGGGACTAGGTGCGGCAGAGACCCAGTACTTC. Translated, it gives CATSRGLGAAETQYF.

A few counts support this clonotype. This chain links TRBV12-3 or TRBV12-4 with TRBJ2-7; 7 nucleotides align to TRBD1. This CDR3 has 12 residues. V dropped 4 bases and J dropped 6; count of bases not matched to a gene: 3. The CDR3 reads CASSWGTVEQYF. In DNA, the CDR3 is TGTGCCAGCAGTTGGGGGACAGTCGAGCAGTACTTC.

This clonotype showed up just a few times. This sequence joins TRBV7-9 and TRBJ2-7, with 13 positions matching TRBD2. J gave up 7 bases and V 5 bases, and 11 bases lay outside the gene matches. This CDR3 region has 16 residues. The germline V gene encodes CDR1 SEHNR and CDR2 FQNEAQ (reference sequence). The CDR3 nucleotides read TGTGCCAGCAGCGGGAGACTAGCGGGAGGATTGAGGGAGCAGTACTTC. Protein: CASSGRLAGGLREQYF.

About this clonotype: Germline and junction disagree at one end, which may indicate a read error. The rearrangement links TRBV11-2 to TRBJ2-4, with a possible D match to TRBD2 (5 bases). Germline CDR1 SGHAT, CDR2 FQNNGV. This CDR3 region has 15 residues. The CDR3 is CASSLIWGAENIQYF. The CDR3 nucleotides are TGTGCCAGCAGCTTAATATGGGGAGCCGAAAACATTCAGTACTTC.

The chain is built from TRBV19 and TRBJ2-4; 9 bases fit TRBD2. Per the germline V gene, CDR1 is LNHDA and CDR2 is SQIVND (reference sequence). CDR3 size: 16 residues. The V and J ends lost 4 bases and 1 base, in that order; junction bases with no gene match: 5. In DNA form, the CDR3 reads TGTGCCAGTAGTACTCTAGCGGGATTGGCCAAAAACATTCAGTACTTC. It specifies CASSTLAGLAKNIQYF.

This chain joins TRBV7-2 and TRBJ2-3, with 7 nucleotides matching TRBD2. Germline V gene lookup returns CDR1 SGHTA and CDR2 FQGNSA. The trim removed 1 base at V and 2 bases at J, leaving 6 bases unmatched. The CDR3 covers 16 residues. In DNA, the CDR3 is TGTGCCAGCAGCTTAGTGGGCGGGAGCAACACAGATACGCAGTATTTT. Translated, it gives CASSLVGGSNTDTQYF.

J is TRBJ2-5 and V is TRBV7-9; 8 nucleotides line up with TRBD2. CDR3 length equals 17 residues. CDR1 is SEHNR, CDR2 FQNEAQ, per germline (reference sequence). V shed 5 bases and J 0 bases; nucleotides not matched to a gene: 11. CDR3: CASSLRSGLAYQETQYF. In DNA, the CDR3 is TGTGCCAGCAGCCTTCGTAGTGGACTAGCCTACCAAGAGACCCAGTACTTC.

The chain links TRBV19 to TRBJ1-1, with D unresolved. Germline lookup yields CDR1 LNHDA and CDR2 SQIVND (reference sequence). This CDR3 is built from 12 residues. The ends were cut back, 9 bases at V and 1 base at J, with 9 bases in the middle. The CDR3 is CASRRGNTEAFF. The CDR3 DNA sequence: TGTGCCAGCCGGCGTGGGAACACTGAAGCTTTCTTT. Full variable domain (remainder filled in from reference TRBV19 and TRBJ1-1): DGGITQSPKYLFRKEGQNVTLSCEQNLNHDAMYWYRQDPGQGLRLIYYSQIVNDFQKGDIAEGYSVSREKKESFPLTVTSAQKNPTAFYLCASRRGNTEAFFGQGTRLTVV.

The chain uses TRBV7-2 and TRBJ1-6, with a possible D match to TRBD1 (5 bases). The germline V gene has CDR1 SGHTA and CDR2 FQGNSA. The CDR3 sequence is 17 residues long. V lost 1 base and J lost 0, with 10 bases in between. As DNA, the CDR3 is TGTGCCAGCAGCTTAGGGGGGTATAGCTCCTATAATTCACCCCTCCACTTT. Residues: CASSLGGYSSYNSPLHF.

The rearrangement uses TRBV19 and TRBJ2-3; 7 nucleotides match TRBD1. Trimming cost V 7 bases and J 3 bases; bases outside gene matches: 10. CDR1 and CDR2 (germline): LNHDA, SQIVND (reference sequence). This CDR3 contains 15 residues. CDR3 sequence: CASNSGQGVTDTQYF. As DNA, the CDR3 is TGTGCCAGTAATTCAGGGCAGGGGGTGACAGATACGCAGTATTTT.

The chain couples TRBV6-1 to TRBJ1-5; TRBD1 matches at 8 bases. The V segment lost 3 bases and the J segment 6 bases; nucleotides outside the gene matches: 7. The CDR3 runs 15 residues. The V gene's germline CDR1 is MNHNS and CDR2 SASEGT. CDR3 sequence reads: CASSDPGGRSQPQHF. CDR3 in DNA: TGTGCCAGCAGTGATCCAGGGGGCCGGAGTCAGCCCCAGCATTTT.

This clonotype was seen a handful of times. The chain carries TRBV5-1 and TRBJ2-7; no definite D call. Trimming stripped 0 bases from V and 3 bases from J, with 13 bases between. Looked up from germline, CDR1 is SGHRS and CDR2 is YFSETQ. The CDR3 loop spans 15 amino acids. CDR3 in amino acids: CASSLAQLSVYEQYF. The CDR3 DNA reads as TGCGCCAGCAGCTTGGCCCAGCTGTCAGTCTACGAGCAGTACTTC.

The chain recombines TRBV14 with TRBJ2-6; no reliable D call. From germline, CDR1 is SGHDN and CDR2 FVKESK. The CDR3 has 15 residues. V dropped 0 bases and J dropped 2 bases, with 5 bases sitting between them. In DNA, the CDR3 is TGTGCCAGCAGCCAAGAGGGGACTGGGGCCAACGTCCTGACTTTC. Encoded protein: CASSQEGTGANVLTF.

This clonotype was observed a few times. In nucleotides, the CDR3 is TGCAGCGTTGAGTCTATAGGGACTAGTCGGGGAGATACGCAGTATTTT. Its translation is CSVESIGTSRGDTQYF. The chain joins TRBV29-1 to TRBJ2-3; TRBD2 agrees at 8 bases. J lost 5 bases, V lost 3 bases, and 13 bases had no gene match. The length of the CDR3 is 16 residues. The V gene's germline CDR1 is SQVTM and CDR2 ANQGSEA.

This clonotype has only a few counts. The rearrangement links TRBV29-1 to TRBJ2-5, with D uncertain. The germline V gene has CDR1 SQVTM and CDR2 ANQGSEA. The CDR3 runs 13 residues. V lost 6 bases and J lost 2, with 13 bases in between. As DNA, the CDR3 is TGCAGCGTAGGAAAACAAACACAAGAGACCCAGTACTTC. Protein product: CSVGKQTQETQYF.

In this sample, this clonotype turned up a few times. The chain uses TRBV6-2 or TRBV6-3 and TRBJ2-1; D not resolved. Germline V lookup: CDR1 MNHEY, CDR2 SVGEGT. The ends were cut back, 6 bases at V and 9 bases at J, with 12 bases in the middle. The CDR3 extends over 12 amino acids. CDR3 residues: CASSPRIGEQFF. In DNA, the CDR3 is TGTGCCAGCAGCCCCCGCATTGGTGAGCAGTTCTTC.

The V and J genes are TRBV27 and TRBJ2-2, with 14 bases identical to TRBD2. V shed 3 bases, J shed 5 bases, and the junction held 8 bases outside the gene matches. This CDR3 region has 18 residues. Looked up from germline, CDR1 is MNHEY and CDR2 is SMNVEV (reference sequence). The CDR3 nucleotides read TGTGCCAGCAGTTTCCGGGGACTAGCGGGAGTAGGGACCGGGGAGCTGTTTTTT. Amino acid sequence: CASSFRGLAGVGTGELFF.

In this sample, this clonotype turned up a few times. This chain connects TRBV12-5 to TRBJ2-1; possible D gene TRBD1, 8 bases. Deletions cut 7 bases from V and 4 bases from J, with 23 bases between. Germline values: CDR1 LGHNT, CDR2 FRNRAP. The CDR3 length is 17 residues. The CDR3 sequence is CASALDRGRLAYNEQFF. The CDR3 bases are TGTGCTAGTGCCCTCGACAGGGGCCGACTAGCTTACAATGAGCAGTTCTTC.